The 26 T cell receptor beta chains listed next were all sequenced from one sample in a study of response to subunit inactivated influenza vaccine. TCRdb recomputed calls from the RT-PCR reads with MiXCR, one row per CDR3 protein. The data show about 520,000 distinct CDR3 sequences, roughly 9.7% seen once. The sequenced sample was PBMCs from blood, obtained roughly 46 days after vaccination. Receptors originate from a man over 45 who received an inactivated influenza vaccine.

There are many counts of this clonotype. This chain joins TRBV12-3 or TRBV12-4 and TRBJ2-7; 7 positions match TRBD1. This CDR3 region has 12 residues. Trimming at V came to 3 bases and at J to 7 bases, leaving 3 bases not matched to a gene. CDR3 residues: CASSFDREEQYF. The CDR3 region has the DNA TGTGCCAGCAGTTTTGACAGGGAAGAGCAGTACTTC.

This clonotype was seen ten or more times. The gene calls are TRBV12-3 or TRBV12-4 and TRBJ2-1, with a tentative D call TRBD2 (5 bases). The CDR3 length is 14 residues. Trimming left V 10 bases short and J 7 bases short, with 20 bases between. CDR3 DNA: TGTGCCACTGATACGGAGGAAGGGTATAATGAGCAGTTCTTC. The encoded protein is CATDTEEGYNEQFF.

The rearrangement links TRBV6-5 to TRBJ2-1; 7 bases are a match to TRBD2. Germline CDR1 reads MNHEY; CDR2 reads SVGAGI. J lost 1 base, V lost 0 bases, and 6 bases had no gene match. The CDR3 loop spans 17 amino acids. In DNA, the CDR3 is TGTGCCAGCAGTTACTCGGGCGGGAGAGGTTCCTACAATGAGCAGTTCTTC. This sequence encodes CASSYSGGRGSYNEQFF.

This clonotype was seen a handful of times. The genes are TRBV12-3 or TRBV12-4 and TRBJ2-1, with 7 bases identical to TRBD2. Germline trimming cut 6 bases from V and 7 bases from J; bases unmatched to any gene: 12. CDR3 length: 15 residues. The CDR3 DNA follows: TGTGCCAGCAGGGGGGGGACGCACTACAGGAATGAGCAGTTCTTC. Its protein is CASRGGTHYRNEQFF.

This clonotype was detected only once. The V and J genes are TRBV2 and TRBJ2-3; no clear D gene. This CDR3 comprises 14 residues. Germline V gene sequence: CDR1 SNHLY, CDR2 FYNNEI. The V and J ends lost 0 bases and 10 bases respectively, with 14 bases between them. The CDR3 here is CASSEAVGRRAQYF. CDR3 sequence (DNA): TGTGCCAGCAGTGAAGCGGTTGGCCGACGGGCGCAGTATTTT.

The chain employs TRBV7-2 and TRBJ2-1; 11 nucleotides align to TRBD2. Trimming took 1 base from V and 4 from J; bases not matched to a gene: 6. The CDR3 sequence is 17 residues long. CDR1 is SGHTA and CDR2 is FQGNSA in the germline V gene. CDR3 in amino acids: CASSLVRGLADYNEQFF. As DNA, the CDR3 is TGTGCCAGCAGCTTAGTTCGGGGACTAGCGGATTACAATGAGCAGTTCTTC.

CDR3 nucleotide sequence: TGTGCCAGCAGCGGCCGGACTAGCGGGGTTCTCTCCACAGATACGCAGTATTTT. Its protein product is CASSGRTSGVLSTDTQYF. This chain connects TRBV9 to TRBJ2-3; 12 bases are shared with TRBD2. V was pared by 3 bases and J by 2 bases, with 10 bases of the junction left unmatched. This CDR3 has 18 residues. Germline V gene sequence: CDR1 SGDLS, CDR2 YYNGEE.

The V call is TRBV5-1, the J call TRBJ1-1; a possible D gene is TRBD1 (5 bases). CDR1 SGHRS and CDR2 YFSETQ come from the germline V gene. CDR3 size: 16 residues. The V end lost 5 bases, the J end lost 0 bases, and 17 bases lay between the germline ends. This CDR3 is CASRNGGAGVNTEAFF. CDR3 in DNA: TGCGCCAGCAGAAACGGAGGGGCGGGGGTGAACACTGAAGCTTTCTTT.

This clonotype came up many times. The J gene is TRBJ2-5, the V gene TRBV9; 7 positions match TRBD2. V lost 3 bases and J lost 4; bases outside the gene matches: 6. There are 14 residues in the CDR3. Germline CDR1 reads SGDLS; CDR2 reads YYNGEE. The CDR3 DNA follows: TGTGCCAGCAGCGAGAGAAGCGGGGCAGAGACCCAGTACTTC. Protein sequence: CASSERSGAETQYF. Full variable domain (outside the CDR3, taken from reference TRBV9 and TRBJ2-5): DSGVTQTPKHLITATGQRVTLRCSPRSGDLSVYWYQQSLDQGLQFLIQYYNGEERAKGNILERFSAQQFPDLHSELNLSSLELGDSALYFCASSERSGAETQYFGPGTRLLVL.

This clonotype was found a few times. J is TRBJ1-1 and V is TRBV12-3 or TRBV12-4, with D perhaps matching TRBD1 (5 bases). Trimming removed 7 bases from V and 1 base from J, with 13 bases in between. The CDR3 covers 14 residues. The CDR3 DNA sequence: TGTGCCAGCATTTCGGGACGGACGAACACTGAAGCTTTCTTT. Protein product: CASISGRTNTEAFF.

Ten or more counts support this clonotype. The CDR3 DNA sequence: TGTGCCAGCAGCCCCCGGGGGGGGGTCTCAGATACGCAGTATTTT. This translates into CASSPRGGVSDTQYF. J is TRBJ2-3 and V is TRBV7-9, with 8 positions matching TRBD2. J lost 4 bases, V lost 5 bases, and 8 bases had no gene match. CDR3 length equals 15 residues. CDR1 SEHNR and CDR2 FQNEAQ come from the germline V gene (reference sequence).

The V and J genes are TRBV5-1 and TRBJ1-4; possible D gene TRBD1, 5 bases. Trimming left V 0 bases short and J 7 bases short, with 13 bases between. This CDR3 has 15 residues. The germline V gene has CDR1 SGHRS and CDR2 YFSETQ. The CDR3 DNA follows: TGCGCCAGCAGCTTGGAGGGGAGTGGAGTTGAAAAACTGTTTTTT. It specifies CASSLEGSGVEKLFF. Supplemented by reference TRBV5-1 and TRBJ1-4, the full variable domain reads KAGVTQTPRYLIKTRGQQVTLSCSPISGHRSVSWYQQTPGQGLQFLFEYFSETQRNKGNFPGRFSGRQFSNSRSEMNVSTLELGDSALYLCASSLEGSGVEKLFFGSGTQLSVL.

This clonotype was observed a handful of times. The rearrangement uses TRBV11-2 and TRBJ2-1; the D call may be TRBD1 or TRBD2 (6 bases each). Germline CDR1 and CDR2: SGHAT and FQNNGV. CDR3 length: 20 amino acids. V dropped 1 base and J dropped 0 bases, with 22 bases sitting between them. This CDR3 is CASSLVGGQTLLSSYNEQFF. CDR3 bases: TGTGCCAGCAGCTTAGTCGGGGGACAAACCCTCTTGAGCTCCTACAATGAGCAGTTCTTC.

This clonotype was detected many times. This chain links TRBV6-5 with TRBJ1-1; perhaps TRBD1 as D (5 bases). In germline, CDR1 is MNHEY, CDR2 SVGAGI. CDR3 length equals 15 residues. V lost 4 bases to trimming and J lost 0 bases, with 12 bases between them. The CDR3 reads CASSSSGLMNTEAFF. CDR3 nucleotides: TGTGCCAGCAGTTCGTCGGGACTCATGAACACTGAAGCTTTCTTT.

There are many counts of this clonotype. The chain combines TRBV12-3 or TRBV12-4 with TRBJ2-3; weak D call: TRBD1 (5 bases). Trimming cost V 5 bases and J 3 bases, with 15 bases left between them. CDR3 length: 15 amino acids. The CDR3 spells CASSPDSLRTDTQYF. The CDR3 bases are TGTGCCAGCAGTCCCGACAGCCTACGGACAGATACGCAGTATTTT.

The CDR3 DNA reads TGCAGTGCTACCCCCGCCGGTAGGGCCAACAATGAGCAGTTCTTC. Amino acids: CSATPAGRANNEQFF. The chain joins TRBV20-1 to TRBJ2-1; D unresolved. Germline CDR1 DFQATT, CDR2 SNEGSKA (reference sequence). The CDR3 sequence is 15 residues long. V dropped 4 bases and J dropped 5 bases, with 18 bases sitting between them.

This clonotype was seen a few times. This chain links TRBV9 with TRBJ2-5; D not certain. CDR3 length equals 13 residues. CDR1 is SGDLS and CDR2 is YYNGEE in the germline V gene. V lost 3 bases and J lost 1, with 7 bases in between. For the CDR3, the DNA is TGTGCCAGCAGCGCGGCCCCCCAAGAGACCCAGTACTTC. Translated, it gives CASSAAPQETQYF. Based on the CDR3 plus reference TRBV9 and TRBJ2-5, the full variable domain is DSGVTQTPKHLITATGQRVTLRCSPRSGDLSVYWYQQSLDQGLQFLIQYYNGEERAKGNILERFSAQQFPDLHSELNLSSLELGDSALYFCASSAAPQETQYFGPGTRLLVL.

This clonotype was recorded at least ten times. CDR3 in DNA: TGCGCCAGCAGCTTTGGACAGGCCAGGGAGCAGTACTTC. The encoded protein is CASSFGQAREQYF. The chain uses TRBV5-1 and TRBJ2-7, with 7 nucleotides matching TRBD1. V shed 2 bases and J 7 bases; nucleotides not matched to a gene: 6. The CDR3 has 13 residues. CDR1 and CDR2 from the germline V gene are SGHRS and YFSETQ. The whole variable domain, filled in from reference TRBV5-1 and TRBJ2-7, reads KAGVTQTPRYLIKTRGQQVTLSCSPISGHRSVSWYQQTPGQGLQFLFEYFSETQRNKGNFPGRFSGRQFSNSRSEMNVSTLELGDSALYLCASSFGQAREQYFGPGTRLTVT.

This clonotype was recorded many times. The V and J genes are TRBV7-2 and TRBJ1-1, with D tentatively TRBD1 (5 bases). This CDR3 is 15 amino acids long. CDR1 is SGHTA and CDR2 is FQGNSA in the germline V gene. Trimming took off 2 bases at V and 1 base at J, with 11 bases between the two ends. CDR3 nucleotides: TGTGCCAGCAGCTTACACGGAGGGGCGAACACTGAAGCTTTCTTT. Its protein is CASSLHGGANTEAFF.

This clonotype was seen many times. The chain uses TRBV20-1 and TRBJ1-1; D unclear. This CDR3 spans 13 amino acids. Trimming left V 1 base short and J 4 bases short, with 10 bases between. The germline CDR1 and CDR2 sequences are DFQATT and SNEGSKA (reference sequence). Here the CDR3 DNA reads TGCAGTGCTAGAGCGGGCATGCCCACTGAAGCTTTCTTT. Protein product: CSARAGMPTEAFF.

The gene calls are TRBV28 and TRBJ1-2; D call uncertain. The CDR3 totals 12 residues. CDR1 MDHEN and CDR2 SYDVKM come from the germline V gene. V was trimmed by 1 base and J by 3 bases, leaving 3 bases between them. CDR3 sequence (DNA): TGTGCCAGCAGTTTATTTGACTATGGCTACACCTTC. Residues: CASSLFDYGYTF.

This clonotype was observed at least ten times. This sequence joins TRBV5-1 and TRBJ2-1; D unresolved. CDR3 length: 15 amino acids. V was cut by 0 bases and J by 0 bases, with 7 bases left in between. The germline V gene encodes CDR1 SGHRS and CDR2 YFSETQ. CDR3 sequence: CASSLVSGSYNEQFF. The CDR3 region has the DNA TGCGCCAGCAGCTTGGTATCGGGCTCCTACAATGAGCAGTTCTTC.

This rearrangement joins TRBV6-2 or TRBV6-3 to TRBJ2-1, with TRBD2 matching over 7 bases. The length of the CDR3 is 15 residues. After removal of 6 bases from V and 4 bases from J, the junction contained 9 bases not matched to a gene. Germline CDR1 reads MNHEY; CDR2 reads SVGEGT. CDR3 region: CASSDSGTKYNEQFF. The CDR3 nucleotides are TGTGCCAGCAGCGACTCCGGGACTAAATACAATGAGCAGTTCTTC.

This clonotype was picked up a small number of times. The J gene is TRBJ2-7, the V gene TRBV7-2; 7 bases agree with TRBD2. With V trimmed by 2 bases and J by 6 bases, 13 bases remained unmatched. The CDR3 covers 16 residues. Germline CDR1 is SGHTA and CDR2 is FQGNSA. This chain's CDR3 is CASSLLSGRGSGEQYF. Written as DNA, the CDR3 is TGTGCCAGCAGCTTATTAAGTGGGAGGGGATCCGGCGAGCAGTACTTC.

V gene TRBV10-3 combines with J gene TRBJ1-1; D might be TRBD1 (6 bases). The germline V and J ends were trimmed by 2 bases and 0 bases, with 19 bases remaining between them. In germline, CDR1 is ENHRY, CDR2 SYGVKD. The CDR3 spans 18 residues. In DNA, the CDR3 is TGTGCCATCAGTGAGCGTTGGGCAGGGGACAACATGAACACTGAAGCTTTCTTT. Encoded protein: CAISERWAGDNMNTEAFF.

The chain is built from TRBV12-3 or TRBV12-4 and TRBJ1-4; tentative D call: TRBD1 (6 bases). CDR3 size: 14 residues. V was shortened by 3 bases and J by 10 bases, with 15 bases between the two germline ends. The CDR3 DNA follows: TGTGCCAGCAGTTTTGGGGGGGCGCCCGGAAAACTGTTTTTT. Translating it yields CASSFGGAPGKLFF.